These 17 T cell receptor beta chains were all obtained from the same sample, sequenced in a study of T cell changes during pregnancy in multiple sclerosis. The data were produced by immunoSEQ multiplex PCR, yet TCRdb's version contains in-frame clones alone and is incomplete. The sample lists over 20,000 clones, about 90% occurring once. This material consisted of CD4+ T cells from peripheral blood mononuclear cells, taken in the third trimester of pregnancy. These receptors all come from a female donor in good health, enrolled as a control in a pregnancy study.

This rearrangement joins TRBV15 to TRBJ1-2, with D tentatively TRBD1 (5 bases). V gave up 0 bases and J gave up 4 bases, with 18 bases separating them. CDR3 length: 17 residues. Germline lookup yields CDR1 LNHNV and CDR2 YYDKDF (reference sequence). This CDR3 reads CATSRDTLGRGAYGYTF. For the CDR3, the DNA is TGTGCCACCAGCAGAGATACTTTGGGGAGGGGAGCCTATGGCTACACCTTC.

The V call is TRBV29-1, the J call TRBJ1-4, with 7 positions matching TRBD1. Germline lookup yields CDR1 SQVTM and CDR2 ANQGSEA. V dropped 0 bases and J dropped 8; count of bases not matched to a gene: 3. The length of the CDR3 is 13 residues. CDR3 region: CSVEEAGGEKLFF. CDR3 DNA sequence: TGCAGCGTTGAAGAGGCAGGGGGGGAAAAACTGTTTTTT. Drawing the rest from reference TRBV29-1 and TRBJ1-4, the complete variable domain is SAVISQKPSRDICQRGTSLTIQCQVDSQVTMMFWYRQQPGQSLTLIATANQGSEATYESGFVIDKFPISRPNLTFSTLTVSNMSPEDSSIYLCSVEEAGGEKLFFGSGTQLSVL.

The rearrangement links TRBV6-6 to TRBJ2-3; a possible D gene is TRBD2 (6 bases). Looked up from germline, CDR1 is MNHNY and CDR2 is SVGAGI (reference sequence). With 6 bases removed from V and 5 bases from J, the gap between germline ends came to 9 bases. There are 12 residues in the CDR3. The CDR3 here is CASSSAGDTQYF. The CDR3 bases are TGTGCCAGCAGCTCAGCGGGAGATACGCAGTATTTT.

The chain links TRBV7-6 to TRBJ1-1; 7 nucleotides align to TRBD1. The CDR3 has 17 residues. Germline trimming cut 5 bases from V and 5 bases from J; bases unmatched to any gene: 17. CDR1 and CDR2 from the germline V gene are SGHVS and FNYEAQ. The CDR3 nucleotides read TGTGCCAGCAGCCCTATTAGGGACAGAAAGTCCAGGACTGAAGCTTTCTTT. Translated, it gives CASSPIRDRKSRTEAFF. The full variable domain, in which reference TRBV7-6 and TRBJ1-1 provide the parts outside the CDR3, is GAGVSQSPRYKVTKRGQDVALRCDPISGHVSLYWYRQALGQGPEFLTYFNYEAQQDKSGLPNDRFSAERPEGSISTLTIQRTEQRDSAMYRCASSPIRDRKSRTEAFFGQGTRLTVV.

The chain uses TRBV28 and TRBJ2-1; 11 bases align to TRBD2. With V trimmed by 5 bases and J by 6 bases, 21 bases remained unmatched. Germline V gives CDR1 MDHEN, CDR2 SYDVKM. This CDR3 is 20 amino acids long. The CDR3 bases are TGTGCCAGCAGTCACTCTTCACTCTCCCAACTAGCGGGAGTCTTCAATGAGCAGTTCTTC. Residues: CASSHSSLSQLAGVFNEQFF.

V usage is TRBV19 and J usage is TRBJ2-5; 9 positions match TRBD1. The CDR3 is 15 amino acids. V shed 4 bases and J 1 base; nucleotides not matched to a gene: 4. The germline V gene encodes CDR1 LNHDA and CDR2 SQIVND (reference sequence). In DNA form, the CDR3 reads TGTGCCAGTAGTACGGGACAGGGCCTCCAAGAGACCCAGTACTTC. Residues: CASSTGQGLQETQYF.

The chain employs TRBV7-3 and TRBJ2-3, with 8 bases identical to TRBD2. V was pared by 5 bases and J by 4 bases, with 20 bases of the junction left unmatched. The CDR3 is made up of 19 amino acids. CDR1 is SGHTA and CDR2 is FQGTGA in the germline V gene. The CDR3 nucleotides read TGTGCCAGCAGCCCCCAGAAGGGGAGGAGCGGGAGATGGGCAGATACGCAGTATTTT. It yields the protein CASSPQKGRSGRWADTQYF.

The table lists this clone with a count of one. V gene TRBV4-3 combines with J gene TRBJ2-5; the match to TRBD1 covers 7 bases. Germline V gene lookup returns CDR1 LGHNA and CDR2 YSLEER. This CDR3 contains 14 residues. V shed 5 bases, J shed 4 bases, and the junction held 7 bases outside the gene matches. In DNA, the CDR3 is TGCGCCAGCAGCGACAGGGTTAATGGAGAGACCCAGTACTTC. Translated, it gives CASSDRVNGETQYF.

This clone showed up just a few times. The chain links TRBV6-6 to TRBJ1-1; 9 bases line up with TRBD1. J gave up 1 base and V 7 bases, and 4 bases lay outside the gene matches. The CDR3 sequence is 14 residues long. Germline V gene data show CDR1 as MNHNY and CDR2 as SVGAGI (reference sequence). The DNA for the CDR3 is TGTGCCAGCAACATACAGGGGGCGAACACTGAAGCTTTCTTT. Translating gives CASNIQGANTEAFF.

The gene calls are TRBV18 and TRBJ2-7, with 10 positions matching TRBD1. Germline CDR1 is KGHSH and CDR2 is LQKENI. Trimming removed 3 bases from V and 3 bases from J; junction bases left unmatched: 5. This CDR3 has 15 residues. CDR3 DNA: TGTGCCAGCTCACCTCTGGACAGGGGGGGCTACGAGCAGTACTTC. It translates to CASSPLDRGGYEQYF.

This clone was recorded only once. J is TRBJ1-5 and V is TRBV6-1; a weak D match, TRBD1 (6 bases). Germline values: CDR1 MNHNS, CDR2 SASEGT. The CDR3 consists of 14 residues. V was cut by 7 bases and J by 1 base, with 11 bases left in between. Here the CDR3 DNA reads TGTGCCAGCACCCTGGGACACAGCAATCAGCCCCAGCATTTT. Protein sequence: CASTLGHSNQPQHF.

This chain's CDR3 is CASSDESDTEAFF. The CDR3 DNA reads as TGTGCCAGCAGTGATGAATCGGACACTGAAGCTTTCTTT. The chain is built from TRBV6-1 and TRBJ1-1; D remains ambiguous. CDR3 size: 13 residues. The V and J ends lost 3 bases and 3 bases respectively, with 8 bases between them. Per the germline V gene, CDR1 is MNHNS and CDR2 is SASEGT.

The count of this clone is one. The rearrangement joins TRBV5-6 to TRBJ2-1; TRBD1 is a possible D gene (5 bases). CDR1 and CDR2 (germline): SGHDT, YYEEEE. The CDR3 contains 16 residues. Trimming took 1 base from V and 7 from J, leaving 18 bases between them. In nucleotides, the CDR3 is TGTGCCAGCAGCTTGCGGCAGGGAAGCGTGGGGAATGAGCAGTTCTTC. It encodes CASSLRQGSVGNEQFF.

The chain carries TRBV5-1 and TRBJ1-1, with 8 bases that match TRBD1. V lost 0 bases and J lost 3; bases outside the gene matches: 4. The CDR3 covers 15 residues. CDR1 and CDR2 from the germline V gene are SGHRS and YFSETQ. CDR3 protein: CASSLEDRVYTEAFF. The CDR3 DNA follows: TGCGCCAGCAGCTTGGAGGACAGGGTATACACTGAAGCTTTCTTT.

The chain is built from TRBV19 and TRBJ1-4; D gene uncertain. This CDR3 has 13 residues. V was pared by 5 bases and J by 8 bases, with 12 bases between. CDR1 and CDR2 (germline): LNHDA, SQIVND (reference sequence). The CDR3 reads CASSESLSEKLFF. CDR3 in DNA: TGTGCCAGTAGTGAAAGCTTAAGCGAAAAACTGTTTTTT.

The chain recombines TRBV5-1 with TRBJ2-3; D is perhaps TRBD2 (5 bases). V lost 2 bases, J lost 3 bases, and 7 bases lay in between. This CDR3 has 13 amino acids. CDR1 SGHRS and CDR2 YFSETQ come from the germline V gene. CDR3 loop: CASSLRGTDTQYF. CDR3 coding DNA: TGCGCCAGCAGCTTACGAGGGACAGATACGCAGTATTTT.

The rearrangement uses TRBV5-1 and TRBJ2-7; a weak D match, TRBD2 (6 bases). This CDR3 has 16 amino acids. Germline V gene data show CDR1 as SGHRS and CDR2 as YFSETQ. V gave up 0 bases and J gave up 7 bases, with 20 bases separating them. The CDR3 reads CASSLGASERAGEQYF. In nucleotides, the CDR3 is TGCGCCAGCAGCTTGGGGGCTAGCGAGAGGGCCGGGGAGCAGTACTTC.